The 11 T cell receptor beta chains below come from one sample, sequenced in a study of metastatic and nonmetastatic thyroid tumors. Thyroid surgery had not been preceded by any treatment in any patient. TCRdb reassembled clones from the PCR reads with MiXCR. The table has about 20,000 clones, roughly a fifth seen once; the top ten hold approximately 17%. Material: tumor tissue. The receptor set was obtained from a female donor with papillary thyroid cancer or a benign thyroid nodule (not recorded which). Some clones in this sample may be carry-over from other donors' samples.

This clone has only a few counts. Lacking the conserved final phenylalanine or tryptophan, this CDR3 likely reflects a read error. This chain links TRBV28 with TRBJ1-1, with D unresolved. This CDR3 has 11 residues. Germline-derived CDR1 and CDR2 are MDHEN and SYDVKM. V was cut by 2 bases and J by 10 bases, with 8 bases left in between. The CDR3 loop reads CASSLGLRAFS. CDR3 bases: TGTGCCAGCAGTTTAGGACTCCGAGCTTTCTCT.

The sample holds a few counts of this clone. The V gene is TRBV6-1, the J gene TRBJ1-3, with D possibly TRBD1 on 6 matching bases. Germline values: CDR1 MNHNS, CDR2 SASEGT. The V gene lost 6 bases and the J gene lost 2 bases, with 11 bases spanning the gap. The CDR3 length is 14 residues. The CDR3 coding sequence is TGTGCCAGCAGACGGACAGATCCTGGAAACACCATATATTTT. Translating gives CASRRTDPGNTIYF.

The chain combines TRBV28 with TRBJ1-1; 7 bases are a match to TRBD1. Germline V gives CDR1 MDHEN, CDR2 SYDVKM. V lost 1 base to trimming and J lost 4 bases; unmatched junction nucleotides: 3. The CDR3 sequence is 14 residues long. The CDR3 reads CASSLLAGGTEAFF. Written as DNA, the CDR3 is TGTGCCAGCAGTTTATTGGCAGGGGGCACTGAAGCTTTCTTT. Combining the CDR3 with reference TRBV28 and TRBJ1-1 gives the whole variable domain DVKVTQSSRYLVKRTGEKVFLECVQDMDHENMFWYRQDPGLGLRLIYFSYDVKMKEKGDIPEGYSVSREKKERFSLILESASTNQTSMYLCASSLLAGGTEAFFGQGTRLTVV.

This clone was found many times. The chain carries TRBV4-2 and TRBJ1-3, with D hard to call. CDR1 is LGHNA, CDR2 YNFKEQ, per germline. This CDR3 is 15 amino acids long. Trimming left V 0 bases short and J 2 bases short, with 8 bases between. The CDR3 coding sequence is TGTGCCAGCAGCCAAGAGGGGAGGGCTGGAAACACCATATATTTT. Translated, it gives CASSQEGRAGNTIYF.

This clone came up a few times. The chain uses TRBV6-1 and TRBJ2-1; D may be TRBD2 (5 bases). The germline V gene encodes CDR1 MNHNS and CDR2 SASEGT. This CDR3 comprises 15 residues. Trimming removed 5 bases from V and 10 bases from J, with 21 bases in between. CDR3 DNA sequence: TGTGCCAGCAGTCACACTTTACTAGTTCGCTTAGAGCAGTTCTTC. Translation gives CASSHTLLVRLEQFF.

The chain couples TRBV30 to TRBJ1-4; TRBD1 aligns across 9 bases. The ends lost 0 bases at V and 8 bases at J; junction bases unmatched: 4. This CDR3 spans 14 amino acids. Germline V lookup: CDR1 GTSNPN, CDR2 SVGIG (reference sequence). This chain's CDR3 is CAWSVFGTGEKLFF. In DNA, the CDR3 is TGTGCCTGGAGTGTATTTGGGACAGGGGAAAAACTGTTTTTT.

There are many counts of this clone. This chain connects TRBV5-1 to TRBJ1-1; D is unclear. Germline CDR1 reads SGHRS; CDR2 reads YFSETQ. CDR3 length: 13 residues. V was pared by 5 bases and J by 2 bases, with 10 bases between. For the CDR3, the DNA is TGCGCCAGCAGTCGGGCCTTTAACACTGAAGCTTTCTTT. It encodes CASSRAFNTEAFF.

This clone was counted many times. The CDR3 spells CASSYSGRRLNEQYF. CDR3 sequence (DNA): TGTGCCAGCAGTTACAGCGGGAGGAGGTTAAACGAGCAGTACTTC. V usage is TRBV6-5 and J usage is TRBJ2-7; 9 nucleotides align to TRBD2. CDR1 and CDR2 (germline): MNHEY, SVGAGI. CDR3 size: 15 residues. V shed 2 bases, J shed 5 bases, and the junction held 7 bases outside the gene matches.

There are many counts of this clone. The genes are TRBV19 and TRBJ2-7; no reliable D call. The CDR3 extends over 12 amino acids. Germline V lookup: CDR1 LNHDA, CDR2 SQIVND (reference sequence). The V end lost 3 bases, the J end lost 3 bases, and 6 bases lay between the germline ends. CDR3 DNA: TGTGCCAGTAGTATGGGGAACTACGAGCAGTACTTC. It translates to CASSMGNYEQYF. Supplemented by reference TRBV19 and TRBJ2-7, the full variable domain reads DGGITQSPKYLFRKEGQNVTLSCEQNLNHDAMYWYRQDPGQGLRLIYYSQIVNDFQKGDIAEGYSVSREKKESFPLTVTSAQKNPTAFYLCASSMGNYEQYFGPGTRLTVT.

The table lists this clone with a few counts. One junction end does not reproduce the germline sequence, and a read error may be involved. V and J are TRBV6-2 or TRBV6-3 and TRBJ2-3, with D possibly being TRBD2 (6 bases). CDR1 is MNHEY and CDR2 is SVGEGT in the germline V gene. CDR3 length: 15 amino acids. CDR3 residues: CASSYSRLVTDTQYF. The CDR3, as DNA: TGTGCCAGCAGTTACTCGCGACTAGTCACAGATACGCAGTATTTC.

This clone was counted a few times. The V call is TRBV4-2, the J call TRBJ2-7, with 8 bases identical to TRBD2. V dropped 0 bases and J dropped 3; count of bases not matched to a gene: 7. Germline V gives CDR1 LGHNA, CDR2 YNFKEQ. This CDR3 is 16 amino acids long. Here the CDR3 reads CASSQDVQRENYEQYF. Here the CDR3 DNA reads TGTGCCAGCAGCCAAGATGTCCAGCGGGAGAACTACGAGCAGTACTTC.